This TCR beta chain was captured by sequencing in a study of OX40 agonist ivuxolimab in advanced cancers. Measured with immunoSEQ multiplex PCR; TCRdb has only the in-frame clones, and not every one. The data hold more than 80,000 clones, with roughly 90% observed a single time. Study findings and constraints: Undetermined was the antigen specificity of the expanded peripheral T cells.

Note on this clone: Its antigen is as yet unknown.

From germline, CDR1 is MDHEN and CDR2 SYDVKM. V dropped 4 bases and J dropped 0 bases, with 12 bases sitting between them. The CDR3 runs 15 residues. This rearrangement joins TRBV28 to TRBJ1-2; D remains unclear. This receptor was obtained from an adult with an advanced solid tumor such as melanoma, head and neck, liver or kidney cancer. Specimen: CD4+ or CD8+ T cells sorted from blood, collected in a trial of the OX40 agonist ivuxolimab. The CDR3 spells CASSSGRGANYGYTF. As DNA, the CDR3 is TGTGCCAGCAGTTCCGGACGGGGAGCTAACTATGGCTACACCTTC.